The 29 T cell receptor beta chains reported below all come from one sample, sequenced in a study of control samples from healthy donors and cancer patients (dated by TCRdb to the early 2020s). Library construction relied on the immunoSEQ multiplex PCR assay. TCRdb stores this immuneACCESS table with in-frame sequences only. Part of the clones is absent; in the studies checked, under half of the shortfall reflects unresolved V genes, and no reason is known for the rest. The sample has 100,000 to 150,000 clones on record, around 92% of them singletons. The ten top clones hold approximately 0.58% of the sample. The material sequenced was PBMCs. The receptors were sampled from a man older than 75 with head and neck cancer.

CDR3 loop: CASSIAVRIGEKLFF. The CDR3 DNA reads as TGTGCCAGTAGTATAGCGGTTCGGATTGGTGAAAAACTGTTTTTT. This chain links TRBV19 with TRBJ1-4; unclear D gene. Trimming cost V 1 base and J 7 bases, with 13 bases left between them. The CDR3 has 15 amino acids. The germline V gene encodes CDR1 LNHDA and CDR2 SQIVND (reference sequence).

This sequence joins TRBV29-1 and TRBJ1-3; the D gene is possibly TRBD1 (5 bases). Trimming removed 2 bases from V and 7 bases from J, with 18 bases in between. Per germline, CDR1 SQVTM and CDR2 ANQGSEA. This CDR3 region has 15 residues. CDR3 sequence reads: CSVELGGRELNTIYF. CDR3 nucleotides: TGCAGCGTTGAATTGGGCGGCAGGGAGTTGAACACCATATATTTT. The whole variable domain, remainder taken from reference TRBV29-1 and TRBJ1-3, is SAVISQKPSRDICQRGTSLTIQCQVDSQVTMMFWYRQQPGQSLTLIATANQGSEATYESGFVIDKFPISRPNLTFSTLTVSNMSPEDSSIYLCSVELGGRELNTIYFGEGSWLTVV.

The chain employs TRBV29-1 and TRBJ1-2; tentatively, D is TRBD1 (6 bases). Germline values: CDR1 SQVTM, CDR2 ANQGSEA. The CDR3 is 12 residues long. Deletions cut 0 bases from V and 8 bases from J, with 10 bases between. The CDR3 reads CSVEENRDGYTF. CDR3 sequence (DNA): TGCAGCGTTGAAGAAAACAGGGACGGCTACACCTTC.

This chain uses TRBV18 with TRBJ1-5; 12 bases align to TRBD1. The V and J ends lost 2 bases and 7 bases, in that order; junction bases with no gene match: 6. The CDR3 is 16 amino acids. The germline V gene encodes CDR1 KGHSH and CDR2 LQKENI. CDR3 loop: CASSPGTGGAGQPQHF. The DNA for the CDR3 is TGTGCCAGCTCACCAGGGACAGGGGGCGCAGGGCAGCCCCAGCATTTT.

This chain links TRBV15 with TRBJ2-5, with 10 bases lining up with TRBD1. The trim removed 5 bases at V and 3 bases at J, leaving 6 bases unmatched. The CDR3 loop spans 15 amino acids. The germline gives CDR1 LNHNV, CDR2 YYDKDF (reference sequence). CDR3 region: CATSRRGQGEETQYF. DNA for the CDR3: TGTGCCACCAGCCGCCGCGGACAGGGGGAAGAGACCCAGTACTTC.

The chain has TRBV29-1 and TRBJ2-2, with unresolved D. The germline V gene has CDR1 SQVTM and CDR2 ANQGSEA. Trimming took 6 bases from V and 2 from J, leaving 7 bases between them. This CDR3 comprises 12 residues. This CDR3 is CSVSVNTGELFF. CDR3 in DNA: TGCAGCGTGTCTGTAAACACCGGGGAGCTGTTTTTT.

The chain has TRBV12-3 or TRBV12-4 and TRBJ2-3; no reliable D call. This CDR3 spans 12 amino acids. The V gene lost 6 bases and the J gene lost 4 bases, with 8 bases spanning the gap. CDR3 in amino acids: CASRLGPDTQYF. DNA of the CDR3: TGTGCCAGCAGATTGGGTCCAGATACGCAGTATTTT.

This chain connects TRBV3-1 (or the pseudogene TRBV3-2) to TRBJ1-3, with TRBD1 matching over 7 bases. The CDR3 runs 16 residues. CDR1 LGHDT and CDR2 YNNKEL come from the germline V gene (reference sequence). Trimming at V came to 5 bases and at J to 4 bases, leaving 11 bases not matched to a gene. CDR3 bases: TGTGCCAGCAGCGCCATGACAGGGAGGGGGGGAAACACCATATATTTT. Translated, it gives CASSAMTGRGGNTIYF.

The J gene is TRBJ2-1, the V gene TRBV21-1. TRBV21-1 is a pseudogene. The CDR3 is made up of 16 amino acids. The CDR3 sequence: CASSKGQLPSYNEQFF. As DNA, the CDR3 is TGTGCCAGCAGCAAAGGGCAGCTGCCCTCCTACAATGAGCAGTTCTTC.

The chain has TRBV5-1 and TRBJ2-1; D unclear. The ends were cut back, 0 bases at V and 0 bases at J, with 7 bases in the middle. The CDR3 has 15 residues. Germline CDR1 reads SGHRS; CDR2 reads YFSETQ. The CDR3 region is CASSLDGSSYNEQFF. In DNA form, the CDR3 reads TGCGCCAGCAGCTTGGATGGAAGCTCCTACAATGAGCAGTTCTTC.

This chain joins TRBV27 and TRBJ2-3; D gene uncertain. There are 11 residues in the CDR3. Trimming took off 9 bases at V and 0 bases at J, with 4 bases between the two ends. Germline V gene lookup returns CDR1 MNHEY and CDR2 SMNVEV (reference sequence). This CDR3 reads CASISTDTQYF. As DNA, the CDR3 is TGTGCCAGTATAAGCACAGATACGCAGTATTTT.

The count of this clone is one. This chain links TRBV5-1 with TRBJ2-3; 11 bases align to TRBD2. Germline V gene sequence: CDR1 SGHRS, CDR2 YFSETQ. V trimming: 1 base; J trimming: 6 bases; junction bases outside the gene matches: 7. The CDR3 extends over 16 amino acids. The CDR3 sequence is CASSLSLAGAGDTQYF. The CDR3 DNA reads TGCGCCAGCAGCTTGTCACTAGCGGGGGCAGGGGATACGCAGTATTTT.

The CDR3 loop reads CAGRTGATGELFF. The CDR3 region has the DNA TGTGCCGGGAGGACAGGGGCGACCGGGGAGCTGTTTTTT. This sequence joins TRBV6-5 and TRBJ2-2; TRBD1 matches at 9 bases. Per germline, CDR1 MNHEY and CDR2 SVGAGI. V gave up 11 bases and J gave up 5 bases; unmatched junction bases: 6. CDR3 length equals 13 residues.

This chain joins TRBV4-1 and TRBJ2-7, with a weak D call TRBD1 (6 bases). Between the trimmed V and J ends, which lost 0 bases and 3 bases, there was a span of 18 bases. The CDR3 covers 17 residues. In germline, CDR1 is MGHRA, CDR2 YSYEKL. The CDR3 sequence is CASSQDAASTGYYEQYF. The CDR3 coding sequence is TGCGCCAGCAGCCAAGATGCCGCCTCTACAGGGTACTACGAGCAGTACTTC.

In regard to this clone: Mismatch with germline at one junction end may stem from a read error. The genes are TRBV3-1 (or the pseudogene TRBV3-2) and TRBJ1-2; 9 bases fit TRBD1. The V gene's germline CDR1 is LGHDT and CDR2 YNNKEL (reference sequence). The CDR3 runs 16 residues. The DNA for the CDR3 is TGTGCCAGCAGCCACCTGGGGACAGGGAACAACTATGGCCACACCTTC. Translation gives CASSHLGTGNNYGHTF.

V usage is TRBV19 and J usage is TRBJ2-7, with D maybe TRBD2 (6 bases). This CDR3 comprises 14 residues. V lost 1 base, J lost 2 bases, and 9 bases lay in between. The germline V gene encodes CDR1 LNHDA and CDR2 SQIVND (reference sequence). The CDR3 protein is CASSIVGGAYEQYF. In DNA form, the CDR3 reads TGTGCCAGTAGTATAGTAGGCGGGGCCTACGAGCAGTACTTC. Using reference TRBV19 and TRBJ2-7 for the parts outside the CDR3, the full variable domain is DGGITQSPKYLFRKEGQNVTLSCEQNLNHDAMYWYRQDPGQGLRLIYYSQIVNDFQKGDIAEGYSVSREKKESFPLTVTSAQKNPTAFYLCASSIVGGAYEQYFGPGTRLTVT.

This clone came up once. V gene TRBV6-6 combines with J gene TRBJ2-1, with D perhaps matching TRBD2 (6 bases). CDR1 MNHNY and CDR2 SVGAGI come from the germline V gene (reference sequence). With 4 bases removed from V and 7 bases from J, the gap between germline ends came to 20 bases. The CDR3 contains 16 residues. The chain's CDR3 is CASSSRFRESGNEQFF. CDR3 in DNA: TGTGCCAGCAGTTCCCGTTTTCGGGAGAGTGGGAATGAGCAGTTCTTC.

The rearrangement joins TRBV7-8 to TRBJ1-6, with 8 bases lining up with TRBD1. Germline CDR1 is SGHVS and CDR2 is FQNEAQ. After removal of 3 bases from V and 5 bases from J, the junction contained 12 bases not matched to a gene. CDR3 size: 18 residues. The CDR3, as DNA: TGTGCCAGCAGCTTCCAGCCCTCCCGGACAGGGAATAATTCACCCCTCCACTTT. It translates to CASSFQPSRTGNNSPLHF.

V and J are TRBV5-6 and TRBJ2-5, with D perhaps matching TRBD1 or TRBD2 (5 bases each). Germline lookup yields CDR1 SGHDT and CDR2 YYEEEE. The CDR3 loop spans 14 amino acids. V was pared by 4 bases and J by 2 bases, with 12 bases between. The DNA of the CDR3 is TGTGCCAGCAGCCCGTGGGGGTTACAAGAGACCCAGTACTTC. As protein: CASSPWGLQETQYF.

The J gene is TRBJ1-2, the V gene TRBV25-1; D unclear. V was shortened by 4 bases and J by 3 bases, with 12 bases between the two germline ends. Germline-derived CDR1 and CDR2 are MGHDK and SYGVNS. CDR3 size: 14 residues. The CDR3 is CASSGAGSYYGYTF. The DNA of the CDR3 is TGTGCCAGCAGTGGTGCGGGAAGCTACTATGGCTACACCTTC.

This rearrangement joins TRBV9 to TRBJ2-3; D is unclear. V lost 6 bases, J lost 2 bases, and 10 bases lay in between. CDR1 and CDR2 (germline): SGDLS, YYNGEE. This CDR3 comprises 13 residues. Written as DNA, the CDR3 is TGTGCCAGCACGGTCTCAGACACAGATACGCAGTATTTT. It translates to CASTVSDTDTQYF.

This clone was seen once. The rearrangement uses TRBV4-3 and TRBJ1-1, with TRBD1 as a possible D gene (5 bases). Trimming pared 1 base from V and 4 bases from J, leaving 13 bases between. The CDR3 totals 15 residues. Germline CDR1 reads LGHNA; CDR2 reads YSLEER. Here the CDR3 DNA reads TGCGCCAGCAGCCAAGCGGGGGGGGGAAGCACTGAAGCTTTCTTT. This sequence encodes CASSQAGGGSTEAFF.

The chain joins TRBV4-1 to TRBJ2-1; D unresolved. This CDR3 spans 15 amino acids. The germline CDR1 and CDR2 sequences are MGHRA and YSYEKL. Trimming cost V 4 bases and J 0 bases, with 10 bases left between them. The CDR3 spells CASSRHTTSYNEQFF. CDR3 nucleotides: TGCGCCAGCAGCCGCCATACAACCTCCTACAATGAGCAGTTCTTC.

The chain carries TRBV30 and TRBJ2-1; TRBD2 matches 10 bases. This CDR3 spans 13 amino acids. The germline CDR1 and CDR2 sequences are GTSNPN and SVGIG (reference sequence). J gave up 7 bases and V 5 bases, and 5 bases lay outside the gene matches. The CDR3: CAWAAAGGNEQFF. CDR3 sequence (DNA): TGTGCCTGGGCCGCAGCGGGAGGGAATGAGCAGTTCTTC. Variable domain in full (rest from reference TRBV30 and TRBJ2-1): SQTIHQWPATLVQPVGSPLSLECTVEGTSNPNLYWYRQAAGRGLQLLFYSVGIGQISSEVPQNLSASRPQDRQFILSSKKLLLSDSGFYLCAWAAAGGNEQFFGPGTRLTVL.

This clone was seen just once. The V gene is TRBV5-1, the J gene TRBJ1-2, with D hard to call. CDR3 length: 14 residues. Germline V gives CDR1 SGHRS, CDR2 YFSETQ. The ends were cut back, 1 base at V and 3 bases at J, with 10 bases in the middle. The CDR3 spells CASSLRGSDYGYTF. The CDR3 DNA follows: TGCGCCAGCAGCTTGCGGGGTTCCGACTATGGCTACACCTTC. The variable domain in full, completed from reference TRBV5-1 and TRBJ1-2, reads KAGVTQTPRYLIKTRGQQVTLSCSPISGHRSVSWYQQTPGQGLQFLFEYFSETQRNKGNFPGRFSGRQFSNSRSEMNVSTLELGDSALYLCASSLRGSDYGYTFGSGTRLTVV.

This clone was counted a single time. The V gene is TRBV5-4, the J gene TRBJ2-7, with D perhaps matching TRBD1 or TRBD2 (7 bases each). Germline V gene sequence: CDR1 SGHNT, CDR2 YYREEE (reference sequence). V lost 3 bases, J lost 5 bases, and 24 bases lay in between. CDR3 length: 17 residues. The CDR3 DNA follows: TGTGCCAGCAGCTGGACTAGACAGGGTTGGATTATAGACGAGCAGTACTTC. Amino acids: CASSWTRQGWIIDEQYF. Drawing the rest from reference TRBV5-4 and TRBJ2-7, the complete variable domain is ETGVTQSPTHLIKTRGQQVTLRCSSQSGHNTVSWYQQALGQGPQFIFQYYREEENGRGNFPPRFSGLQFPNYSSELNVNALELDDSALYLCASSWTRQGWIIDEQYFGPGTRLTVT.

The rearrangement uses TRBV29-1 and TRBJ2-3, with TRBD2 matching over 9 bases. Per germline, CDR1 SQVTM and CDR2 ANQGSEA. The CDR3 has 15 amino acids. CDR3 nucleotides: TGCACCTTCGTAGTTAGCGGGAGATCCACAGATACGCAGTATTTT. Translation: CTFVVSGRSTDTQYF.

The gene calls are TRBV4-3 and TRBJ1-6; D might be TRBD1 (5 bases). Germline V lookup: CDR1 LGHNA, CDR2 YSLEER. V was trimmed by 4 bases and J by 7 bases, leaving 11 bases between them. There are 14 residues in the CDR3. The CDR3 nucleotides read TGCGCCAGCAGCCTTGGAGGGGTGAATTCACCCCTCCACTTT. This codes for CASSLGGVNSPLHF.

The rearrangement joins TRBV10-1 to TRBJ1-3, with D unresolved. Trimming took 0 bases from V and 0 from J, leaving 9 bases between them. This CDR3 comprises 16 residues. Germline V gives CDR1 WNHNN, CDR2 SYGVQD (reference sequence). CDR3 protein: CASSESPGFSGNTIYF. CDR3 in DNA: TGCGCCAGCAGTGAGTCCCCAGGCTTCTCTGGAAACACCATATATTTT.